Here is one T cell receptor (beta chain) with its context. In its sample, this clone was seen a few times. It lacks a known antigen. Base qualities are not at hand, and no much larger clone is one base apart. The immunoSEQ Assay, a bias-controlled multiplex PCR, was used to amplify TCRbeta CDR3 regions from genomic DNA. The original pipeline was this. The number of nucleated cells in each sample was estimated by amplification of reference gene primers within the assay. To quantify the absolute abundance of each unique TCRbeta CDR3 rearrangement, sequence reads were collapsed and filtered. For each sample, productive Simpson clonality was calculated as the square root of Simpson's diversity index across productive rearrangements. The source is immuneACCESS, and TCRdb retained only in-frame sequences with V and J called. Part of the clones is not carried over; for the studies checked, unresolved V genes explain less than half of this, and the remainder is unexplained. The DNA was the basis for D and trimming; V, J and clone size are from that table. This sample holds under 70,000 clones; about nine tenths were observed only once. Over 5% of the sample is in the top ten clones.

This specimen belongs to a study of blood T cell repertoires in COVID-19 (dated by TCRdb to 2020 to 2022). About the full investigation: Collaborator samples came from the United States, Italy and Spain and covered acute and convalescent phases of COVID-19. The prospective study material was composed of cDNA or gDNA derived from T cells, B-cell-depleted T cells, or PBMCs. Deeply sampled blood TCRbeta repertoires from subjects exposed to, actively infected with, or recovered from COVID-19 were included in the dataset. The repertoires were released in a freely available public database intended as a resource for research on the immune response to SARS-CoV-2. The samples were drawn from the first 160 participants of the ongoing ImmuneRACE study and from more than 1,000 subjects provided by 6 global collaborators. A de-identified subject ID, COVID-19 status, age in years and sex were almost always included in the sample metadata. Where HLA class I and class II types were available, the types were taken from metadata supplied by the sample provider, not from assay-based typing.

Collaborating institutions collected whole blood in K2EDTA tubes following their own protocols. For TCRbeta analysis, collaborators shipped samples in one of three forms: frozen whole blood, isolated PBMCs, or DNA extracted from either of those sample types. Looking up the germline V gene yields CDR1 SGDLS and CDR2 YYNGEE. There are 15 amino acids in the CDR3, from cysteine to phenylalanine inclusive. Only the CDR3 DNA is retained, 45 bases long and in frame from the first base. V lost 0 bases and J lost 7 bases, and the count of bases not matched to a germline gene is 7. What the work shows at the level of the full study, not this receptor alone: The amount of clinical and demographic metadata varied by source and participant and was provided uncurated.

The source material was peripheral blood. The V and J genes are TRBV9 and TRBJ2-3; the junction holds 8 bases that match TRBD2. The sequence came from a woman between 65 and 79 years old with acute or convalescent COVID-19. The sequenced DNA: TGTGCCAGCAGCGTAGACGGGGGGGCCGGCTATACGCAGTATTTT. Its translation reads: CASSVDGGAGYTQYF.